The 24 T cell receptor beta chains below come from one sample, sequenced in a study of cytomegalovirus exposure and HLA in healthy donors. Use of 60 Vbeta and 13 Jbeta primers characterized the PCR. Method: immunoSEQ multiplex PCR; TCRdb's copy keeps in-frame clones and lacks some. The sample holds over 150,000 clones; about 80% are singletons and the top ten take roughly 13%. Source material: PBMCs. These receptors were obtained from a man aged 25 to 45 in good health and CMV-seropositive.

The J gene is TRBJ2-1, the V gene TRBV6-5, with a possible D match to TRBD2 (5 bases). V shed 8 bases and J shed 0 bases, with 14 bases lying between them. CDR1 is MNHEY, CDR2 SVGAGI, per germline. CDR3 length: 15 amino acids. The CDR3 region has the DNA TGTGCCAGCCCGAGAAAGAGGGCCTCCTACAATGAGCAGTTCTTC. Encoded protein: CASPRKRASYNEQFF.

This sequence joins TRBV10-1 and TRBJ2-7; TRBD2 aligns across 13 bases. The germline CDR1 and CDR2 sequences are WNHNN and SYGVQD (reference sequence). The V segment lost 2 bases and the J segment 2 bases; nucleotides outside the gene matches: 3. The CDR3 has 16 residues. The CDR3 bases are TGCGCCAGCAGTGAGGGACTAGCGGGAGAAGCCTACGAGCAGTACTTC. Its protein is CASSEGLAGEAYEQYF.

The chain has TRBV27 and TRBJ2-7; D is perhaps TRBD1 (6 bases). From germline, CDR1 is MNHEY and CDR2 SMNVEV (reference sequence). CDR3 length: 14 residues. V was pared by 6 bases and J by 2 bases, with 14 bases between. CDR3 loop: CASRFRGSPYEQYF. The CDR3 DNA reads as TGTGCCAGCAGATTTAGGGGGTCCCCCTACGAGCAGTACTTC.

This clone was detected a few times. Compared with germline, one end of the junction differs, possibly owing to a read error. The genes are TRBV7-9 and TRBJ2-7; TRBD1 matches 7 bases. Germline V gene data show CDR1 as SEHNR and CDR2 as FQNEAQ (reference sequence). The CDR3 sequence is 12 residues long. CDR3 in DNA: TGTTCCAGCAGCTTGGACAGGTACGAGCAGTACTTC. Its translation: CSSSLDRYEQYF.

The V gene is TRBV10-2, the J gene TRBJ2-7, with D maybe TRBD2 (6 bases). The germline V and J ends were trimmed by 4 bases and 0 bases, with 10 bases remaining between them. Per the germline V gene, CDR1 is WSHSY and CDR2 is SAAADI. This CDR3 is 14 amino acids long. CDR3 sequence: CASSAGTYSYEQYF. In DNA form, the CDR3 reads TGCGCCAGCAGTGCCGGGACTTACTCCTACGAGCAGTACTTC.

J is TRBJ1-2 and V is TRBV4-2; tentative D call: TRBD1 (6 bases). Germline assignment: CDR1 LGHNA and CDR2 YNFKEQ. V was trimmed by 4 bases and J by 3 bases, leaving 12 bases between them. The CDR3 extends over 14 amino acids. CDR3 sequence reads: CASSPEGVDYGYTF. In nucleotides, the CDR3 is TGTGCCAGCAGCCCCGAGGGGGTGGACTATGGCTACACCTTC.

The V and J genes are TRBV6-5 and TRBJ2-2, with TRBD2 matching over 7 bases. From germline, CDR1 is MNHEY and CDR2 SVGAGI. This CDR3 has 14 amino acids. J lost 0 bases, V lost 8 bases, and 3 bases had no gene match. The CDR3: CASLSGPNTGELFF. DNA of the CDR3: TGTGCCAGCCTTAGCGGGCCGAACACCGGGGAGCTGTTTTTT.

In this sample, this clone turned up a few times. The genes are TRBV11-2 and TRBJ2-5; D call uncertain. V was trimmed by 0 bases and J by 2 bases, leaving 4 bases between them. CDR3 size: 13 residues. Germline V lookup: CDR1 SGHAT, CDR2 FQNNGV. CDR3 DNA: TGTGCCAGCAGCTTAGACCCTCAAGAGACCCAGTACTTC. Amino acid sequence: CASSLDPQETQYF. Full variable domain (outside the CDR3, taken from reference TRBV11-2 and TRBJ2-5): EAGVAQSPRYKIIEKRQSVAFWCNPISGHATLYWYQQILGQGPKLLIQFQNNGVVDDSQLPKDRFSAERLKGVDSTLKIQPAKLEDSAVYLCASSLDPQETQYFGPGTRLLVL.

This clone was counted once. The V call is TRBV2, the J call TRBJ1-2; D is possibly TRBD1 (6 bases). The CDR3 is 13 amino acids. V lost 6 bases and J lost 2, with 10 bases in between. Germline V CDR1 and CDR2: SNHLY, FYNNEI. CDR3 nucleotides: TGTGCCAGCAGCGTCCAGGGGAACTATGGCTACACCTTC. This gives the protein CASSVQGNYGYTF.

This rearrangement joins TRBV11-2 to TRBJ2-7, with TRBD2 matching 8 bases. V lost 7 bases, J lost 4 bases, and 9 bases stayed unmatched. In germline, CDR1 is SGHAT, CDR2 FQNNGV. The CDR3 covers 14 residues. Here the CDR3 DNA reads TGTGCCAGCACCCTCAGCGGGAGTCATTACGAGCAGTACTTC. Translation: CASTLSGSHYEQYF.

The DNA of the CDR3 is TGTGCCAGCAGCTTGCCACCGAGACTAGCGGGAGTGGCAGATACGCAGTATTTT. Residues: CASSLPPRLAGVADTQYF. This rearrangement joins TRBV7-9 to TRBJ2-3, with 12 bases aligning to TRBD2. The CDR3 is 18 amino acids. Losses at the gene ends were 3 bases for V and 4 bases for J; bases not matched to a gene: 11. Germline V gene lookup returns CDR1 SEHNR and CDR2 FQNEAQ (reference sequence).

V usage is TRBV10-3 and J usage is TRBJ1-2; tentatively, D is TRBD1 (5 bases). Germline V gene lookup returns CDR1 ENHRY and CDR2 SYGVKD. V lost 6 bases to trimming and J lost 4 bases, with 12 bases between them. The CDR3 extends over 13 amino acids. In DNA form, the CDR3 reads TGTGCCATCAGATCGGGGGATCGCTATGGCTACACCTTC. Its protein product is CAIRSGDRYGYTF.

V gene TRBV11-2 combines with J gene TRBJ1-1; 8 nucleotides agree with TRBD1. This CDR3 has 13 amino acids. With V trimmed by 6 bases and J by 4 bases, 4 bases remained unmatched. Germline CDR1 is SGHAT and CDR2 is FQNNGV. Here the CDR3 DNA reads TGTGCCAGCAGATCAACAGGGGGCACTGAAGCTTTCTTT. Translation gives CASRSTGGTEAFF. Using reference TRBV11-2 and TRBJ1-1 for the parts outside the CDR3, the full variable domain is EAGVAQSPRYKIIEKRQSVAFWCNPISGHATLYWYQQILGQGPKLLIQFQNNGVVDDSQLPKDRFSAERLKGVDSTLKIQPAKLEDSAVYLCASRSTGGTEAFFGQGTRLTVV.

V is TRBV4-1 and J is TRBJ2-2; 15 bases are a match to TRBD2. Germline V lookup: CDR1 MGHRA, CDR2 YSYEKL. V dropped 1 base and J dropped 3; count of bases not matched to a gene: 9. The CDR3 sequence is 20 residues long. In DNA form, the CDR3 reads TGCGCCAGCAGCCAAGGCGGGACTAGCGGGAGGCTCCTGGACACCGGGGAGCTGTTTTTT. Protein product: CASSQGGTSGRLLDTGELFF.

The chain links TRBV13 to TRBJ1-1, with 12 positions matching TRBD1. Germline V lookup: CDR1 PRHDT, CDR2 FYEKMQ (reference sequence). The CDR3 is made up of 15 amino acids. Trimming removed 4 bases from V and 11 bases from J; junction bases left unmatched: 11. The CDR3 DNA reads as TGTGCCAGCAGCTCGAACCGGGACAGGGGGCGTGGGGCTTTCTTT. It yields the protein CASSSNRDRGRGAFF.

This rearrangement joins TRBV27 to TRBJ2-2; D not certain. Germline CDR1 reads MNHEY; CDR2 reads SMNVEV (reference sequence). Trimming cost V 1 base and J 3 bases, with 6 bases left between them. The CDR3 runs 14 residues. The DNA of the CDR3 is TGTGCCAGCAGTTTATACAGATACACCGGGGAGCTGTTTTTT. Translation: CASSLYRYTGELFF.

The rearrangement joins TRBV7-9 to TRBJ2-4, with a tentative D call TRBD2 (6 bases). V shed 5 bases and J shed 1 base, with 9 bases lying between them. The CDR3 is 14 amino acids. The germline CDR1 and CDR2 sequences are SEHNR and FQNEAQ (reference sequence). CDR3 protein: CASSPGVAKNIQYF. As DNA, the CDR3 is TGTGCCAGCAGCCCGGGGGTGGCCAAAAACATTCAGTACTTC.

The chain is built from TRBV15 and TRBJ1-2; weak D call: TRBD1 (5 bases). Germline-derived CDR1 and CDR2 are LNHNV and YYDKDF (reference sequence). This CDR3 has 14 residues. The germline V and J ends were trimmed by 1 base and 2 bases, with 8 bases remaining between them. CDR3 sequence: CATSRVQGNYGYTF. CDR3 nucleotide sequence: TGTGCCACCAGCAGAGTTCAGGGAAACTATGGCTACACCTTC.

This clone was seen more than once but under ten times. The genes are TRBV7-3 and TRBJ2-3; D is possibly TRBD2 (6 bases). Germline values: CDR1 SGHTA, CDR2 FQGTGA. The CDR3 covers 16 residues. Trimming removed 5 bases at V and 0 bases at J, with 15 bases between. The CDR3 reads CASSPHSGVSTDTQYF. In nucleotides, the CDR3 is TGTGCCAGCAGCCCCCATAGCGGAGTCAGCACAGATACGCAGTATTTT.

The chain joins TRBV6-6 to TRBJ2-7; 14 nucleotides align to TRBD2. CDR3 length: 16 residues. After removal of 5 bases from V and 9 bases from J, the junction contained 12 bases not matched to a gene. Germline V lookup: CDR1 MNHNY, CDR2 SVGAGI (reference sequence). CDR3 in DNA: TGTGCCAGCAGTCCCGGGACTAGCGGGAGACTTGGGGGGCAGTACTTC. Residues: CASSPGTSGRLGGQYF.

The V and J genes are TRBV4-2 and TRBJ2-3; 10 bases match TRBD2. The V gene end was trimmed by 1 base and the J gene end by 4 bases; junction bases not matched to a gene: 5. The CDR3 consists of 16 residues. The germline CDR1 and CDR2 sequences are LGHNA and YNFKEQ. The CDR3 sequence is CASSQGTSGAPDTQYF. Here the CDR3 DNA reads TGTGCCAGCAGCCAAGGTACTAGCGGGGCCCCAGATACGCAGTATTTT.

This clone was seen once. The DNA of the CDR3 is TGTGCCAGCAGGGTACCGGGACATCGAGAAAAACTGTTTTTT. Its protein is CASRVPGHREKLFF. The J gene is TRBJ1-4, the V gene TRBV28; a possible D gene is TRBD1 (6 bases). Trimming cost V 6 bases and J 8 bases, with 16 bases left between them. Per the germline V gene, CDR1 is MDHEN and CDR2 is SYDVKM. This CDR3 comprises 14 residues.

The gene calls are TRBV5-1 and TRBJ2-3; 10 bases are a match to TRBD2. From germline, CDR1 is SGHRS and CDR2 YFSETQ. The CDR3 contains 18 residues. J was trimmed by 6 bases and V by 4 bases; bases with no gene match: 17. The CDR3 nucleotides read TGCGCCAGCAGCCCCCTCGGACTAGCGGTTATGAACCCCGATACGCAGTATTTT. Translation: CASSPLGLAVMNPDTQYF.

This clone was recorded only once. The J gene is TRBJ2-3, the V gene TRBV2, with TRBD2 identical over 11 bases. V lost 7 bases, J lost 0 bases, and 6 bases stayed unmatched. Germline V gene sequence: CDR1 SNHLY, CDR2 FYNNEI. The CDR3 contains 16 residues. Here the CDR3 DNA reads TGTGCCAGCACTTTGACTAGCGGGATAAGCACAGATACGCAGTATTTT. Amino acid sequence: CASTLTSGISTDTQYF.